These 11 T cell receptor beta chains came from one sample sequenced in a study of T cell responses to AZD1222 COVID-19 vaccine. TCRdb's copy holds only in-frame clones and misses some; the assay was immunoSEQ multiplex PCR. Of 60,000 to 75,000 clones detected, around 90% appear once; the ten largest clones hold roughly 5%. Sequenced here: peripheral blood, sampled on day 0 of AZD1222 vaccination. The receptors stem from an adult in good health.

This clone came up once. CDR3 loop: CASSLGDQETQYF. CDR3 DNA sequence: TGTGCCAGCAGCTTAGGGGACCAAGAGACCCAGTACTTC. This rearrangement joins TRBV11-2 to TRBJ2-5, with unresolved D. The germline V gene encodes CDR1 SGHAT and CDR2 FQNNGV. V was cut by 1 base and J by 0 bases, with 3 bases left in between. The CDR3 is 13 residues long.

J is TRBJ1-5 and V is TRBV7-3; no firm D call. The CDR3 totals 13 residues. V lost 4 bases and J lost 8, with 12 bases in between. From germline, CDR1 is SGHTA and CDR2 FQGTGA. The DNA of the CDR3 is TGTGCCAGCAGCTACTATCCTCGGGAGCCCCAGCATTTT. It is translated as CASSYYPREPQHF.

CDR3 loop: CASSFGGTANTGELFF. The CDR3, as DNA: TGTGCCAGCAGCTTCGGAGGAACAGCGAACACCGGGGAGCTGTTTTTT. The chain uses TRBV11-2 and TRBJ2-2; TRBD2 might be the D (5 bases). The CDR3 totals 16 residues. Germline-derived CDR1 and CDR2 are SGHAT and FQNNGV. V was pared by 3 bases and J by 0 bases, with 11 bases between.

This chain uses TRBV5-5 with TRBJ2-7; 8 positions match TRBD2. J lost 0 bases, V lost 4 bases, and 9 bases had no gene match. This CDR3 is built from 16 residues. The germline V gene has CDR1 SGHKS and CDR2 YYEKEE (reference sequence). The CDR3 sequence is CASSPKGLGISYEQYF. In DNA, the CDR3 is TGTGCCAGCAGCCCGAAGGGACTAGGGATCTCCTACGAGCAGTACTTC.

The rearrangement uses TRBV7-6 and TRBJ1-2; 10 nucleotides line up with TRBD1. Germline V gene lookup returns CDR1 SGHVS and CDR2 FNYEAQ. The CDR3 has 16 residues. The junction had 6 bases not matched to a gene; V was cut back by 3 bases and J by 2 bases. The CDR3 here is CASSLGSTGGNYGYTF. The CDR3 DNA reads as TGTGCCAGCAGCTTGGGATCGACAGGGGGCAACTATGGCTACACCTTC.

CDR3 coding DNA: TGCGCCAGCAGCCAGGGACATATGAACACTGAAGCTTTCTTT. Translating gives CASSQGHMNTEAFF. The rearrangement links TRBV4-1 to TRBJ1-1, with a tentative D call TRBD1 (6 bases). Deletions cut 3 bases from V and 0 bases from J, with 8 bases between. Looked up from germline, CDR1 is MGHRA and CDR2 is YSYEKL. This CDR3 comprises 14 residues.

The chain recombines TRBV5-6 with TRBJ1-2, with D perhaps TRBD1 (6 bases). Trimming removed 2 bases from V and 13 bases from J, with 18 bases in between. The CDR3 spans 13 residues. Germline values: CDR1 SGHDT, CDR2 YYEEEE. Here the CDR3 reads CASSFRSLQGPTF. The CDR3 DNA is TGTGCCAGCAGCTTTCGATCTTTACAGGGACCCACCTTC.

The chain uses TRBV3-1 (or the pseudogene TRBV3-2) and TRBJ1-3, with D tentatively TRBD1 (6 bases). V lost 1 base and J lost 0, with 13 bases in between. The CDR3 sequence is 17 residues long. Per germline, CDR1 LGHDT and CDR2 YNNKEL (reference sequence). The CDR3, as DNA: TGTGCCAGCAGCCAAGGAACAGGGTGGCACTCTGGAAACACCATATATTTT. This gives the protein CASSQGTGWHSGNTIYF.

This clone was observed a single time. The rearrangement joins TRBV21-1 to TRBJ2-1; TRBD1, the table's D call, was not compared with the DNA. TRBV21-1 is assigned pseudogene status. This CDR3 is built from 15 residues. Here the CDR3 DNA reads TGTGCCAGCAGCAATAGGGGCAGGGGGCCGAGTGAGCAGTTCTTC. Protein: CASSNRGRGPSEQFF.

This clone was seen just once. The V and J genes are TRBV6-5 and TRBJ1-1; no reliable D call. CDR3 length: 13 residues. V lost 8 bases to trimming and J lost 3 bases, with 13 bases between them. Germline V gene sequence: CDR1 MNHEY, CDR2 SVGAGI. The chain's CDR3 is CASCNELYTEAFF. CDR3 DNA sequence: TGTGCCAGCTGTAACGAGTTGTACACTGAAGCTTTCTTT.

V gene TRBV19 combines with J gene TRBJ2-3; 10 nucleotides match TRBD2. V gave up 3 bases and J gave up 5 bases; unmatched junction bases: 2. The CDR3 is made up of 14 amino acids. Germline CDR1 is LNHDA and CDR2 is SQIVND (reference sequence). This chain's CDR3 is CASSISGGIDTQYF. The CDR3 bases are TGTGCCAGTAGTATTAGCGGGGGGATAGATACGCAGTATTTT.